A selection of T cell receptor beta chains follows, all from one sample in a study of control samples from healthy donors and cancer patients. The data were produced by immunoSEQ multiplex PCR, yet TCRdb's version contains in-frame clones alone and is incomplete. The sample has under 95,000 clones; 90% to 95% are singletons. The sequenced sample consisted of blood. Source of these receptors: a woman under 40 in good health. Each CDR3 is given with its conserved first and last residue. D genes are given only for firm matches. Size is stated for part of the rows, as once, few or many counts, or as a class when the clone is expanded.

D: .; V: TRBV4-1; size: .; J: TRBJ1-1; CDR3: CASSPDLGREAFF; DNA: TGCGCCAGCAGCCCGGACCTTGGGAGGGAAGCTTTCTTT
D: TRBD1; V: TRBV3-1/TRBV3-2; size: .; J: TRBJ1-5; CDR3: CASSTGTGLQQPQHF; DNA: TGTGCCAGCAGCACCGGGACAGGGTTACAACAGCCCCAGCATTTT
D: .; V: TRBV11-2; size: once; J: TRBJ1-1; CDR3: CASSLAVNTEAFF; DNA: TGTGCCAGCAGCTTGGCAGTGAACACTGAAGCTTTCTTT
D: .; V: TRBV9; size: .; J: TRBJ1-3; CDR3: CASSVGGLGSNLRNTIYF; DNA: TGTGCCAGCAGCGTAGGGGGTCTCGGGAGTAACCTTCGAAACACCATATATTTT
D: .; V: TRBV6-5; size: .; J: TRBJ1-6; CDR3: CATAAVRGNSPLHF; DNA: TGTGCCACCGCCGCGGTGAGGGGGAATTCACCCCTCCACTTT
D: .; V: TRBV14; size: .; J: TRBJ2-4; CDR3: CASSQVGGLNIQYF; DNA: TGTGCCAGCAGCCAAGTGGGGGGACTAAACATTCAGTACTTC
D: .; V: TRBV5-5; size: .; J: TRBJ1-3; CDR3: CASSLVGYKLPGNTIYF; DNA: TGTGCCAGCAGCTTGGTTGGCTACAAACTGCCTGGAAACACCATATATTTT
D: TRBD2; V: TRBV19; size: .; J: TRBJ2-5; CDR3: CASSGRLAGTIQETQYF; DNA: TGTGCCAGTAGTGGCCGACTAGCGGGGACGATTCAAGAGACCCAGTACTTC
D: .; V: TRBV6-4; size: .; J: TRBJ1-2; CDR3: CASTPEWGAYGYTF; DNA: TGTGCCAGCACCCCCGAGTGGGGTGCCTATGGCTACACCTTC
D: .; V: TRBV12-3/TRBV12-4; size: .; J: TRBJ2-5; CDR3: CASRYYKETQYF; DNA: TGTGCCAGCAGGTACTACAAAGAGACCCAGTACTTC
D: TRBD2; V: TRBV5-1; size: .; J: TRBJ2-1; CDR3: CASSLTAGGNNEQFF; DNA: TGCGCCAGCAGCTTGACAGCGGGAGGGAACAATGAGCAGTTCTTC
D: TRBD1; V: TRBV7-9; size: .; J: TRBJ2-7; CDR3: CASSVDRGYEQYF; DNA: TGTGCCAGCAGCGTAGACAGGGGGTACGAGCAGTACTTC
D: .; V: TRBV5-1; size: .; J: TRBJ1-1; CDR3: CASSLNSGVAFF; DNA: TGCGCCAGCAGCTTAAACAGTGGAGTGGCTTTCTTT
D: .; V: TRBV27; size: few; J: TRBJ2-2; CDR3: CASSPHTGGGTGELFF; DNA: TGTGCCAGCAGTCCCCACACCGGAGGGGGCACCGGGGAGCTGTTTTTT
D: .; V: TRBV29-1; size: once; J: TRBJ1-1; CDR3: CSGLRGRGTEAFF; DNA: TGCAGCGGGCTAAGGGGAAGGGGCACTGAAGCTTTCTTT
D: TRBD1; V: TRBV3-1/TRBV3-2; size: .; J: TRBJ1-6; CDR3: CASSAGGDSSPLHF; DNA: TGTGCCAGCAGCGCAGGGGGCGATAGTTCACCCCTCCACTTT
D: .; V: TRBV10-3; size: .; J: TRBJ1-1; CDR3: CAISKGEGRTEAFF; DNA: TGTGCCATCTCTAAGGGGGAAGGTAGAACTGAAGCTTTCTTT
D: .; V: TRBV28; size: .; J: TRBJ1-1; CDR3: CASAGTPNTEAFF; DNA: TGTGCCAGCGCCGGGACACCGAACACTGAAGCTTTCTTT
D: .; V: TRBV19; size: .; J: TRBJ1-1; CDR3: CARVGQKNTEAFF; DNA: TGTGCCAGAGTAGGGCAGAAGAACACTGAAGCTTTCTTT
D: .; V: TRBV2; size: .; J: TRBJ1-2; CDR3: CASSSVGNYGYTF; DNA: TGTGCCAGCAGTTCCGTGGGTAACTATGGCTACACCTTC
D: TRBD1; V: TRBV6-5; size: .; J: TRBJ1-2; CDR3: CASRGQFNYGYTF; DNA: TGTGCCAGCAGGGGACAGTTTAACTATGGCTACACCTTC
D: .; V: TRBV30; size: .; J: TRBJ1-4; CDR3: CAWAPPSGTTNEKLFF; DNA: TGTGCCTGGGCTCCACCCTCAGGTACAACTAATGAAAAACTGTTTTTT
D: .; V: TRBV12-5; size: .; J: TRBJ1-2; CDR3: CASGLSLGNGYTF; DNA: TGTGCTAGTGGTTTGTCCTTGGGAAATGGCTACACCTTC
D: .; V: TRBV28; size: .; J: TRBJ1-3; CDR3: CASRGPTNSGNTIYF; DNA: TGTGCCAGCAGGGGTCCTACAAACTCTGGAAACACCATATATTTT
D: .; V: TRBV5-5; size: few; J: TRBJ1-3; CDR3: CASSLVPGSGNTIYF; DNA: TGTGCCAGCAGCTTGGTACCAGGTTCAGGAAACACCATATATTTT
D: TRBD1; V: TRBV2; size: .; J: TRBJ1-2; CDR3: CASRAGQGILYGYTF; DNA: TGTGCCAGCAGGGCCGGACAGGGCATTCTCTATGGCTACACCTTC
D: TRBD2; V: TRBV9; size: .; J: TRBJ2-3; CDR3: CASSVEGGRSDTQYF; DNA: TGTGCCAGCAGCGTAGAGGGCGGGAGATCAGATACGCAGTATTTT
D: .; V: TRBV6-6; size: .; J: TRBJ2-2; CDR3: CASSYSIRGFGELFF; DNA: TGTGCCAGCAGTTACTCGATTCGGGGGTTCGGGGAGCTGTTTTTT
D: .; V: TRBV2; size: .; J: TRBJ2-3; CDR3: CASSVTDTQYF; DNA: TGTGCCAGCAGTGTCACAGATACGCAGTATTTT
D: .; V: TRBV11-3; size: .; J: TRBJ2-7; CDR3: CASSLGQASEAEQYF; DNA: TGTGCCAGCAGCTTAGGGCAGGCCTCTGAGGCAGAGCAGTACTTC
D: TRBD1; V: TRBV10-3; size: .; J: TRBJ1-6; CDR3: CAIRVGTDNSPLHF; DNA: TGTGCCATCAGGGTTGGGACAGATAATTCACCCCTCCACTTT
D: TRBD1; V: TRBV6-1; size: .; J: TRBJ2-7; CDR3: CASSEVQWDRAYEQYF; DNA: TGTGCCAGCAGTGAAGTTCAATGGGACAGAGCTTACGAGCAGTACTTC
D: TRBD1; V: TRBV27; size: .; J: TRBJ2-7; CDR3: CASSLGQGASYEQYF; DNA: TGTGCCAGCAGTTTAGGTCAGGGGGCCTCCTACGAGCAGTACTTC
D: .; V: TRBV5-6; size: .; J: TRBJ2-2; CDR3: CASSLTTTNTGELFF; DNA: TGTGCCAGCAGCTTGACCACAACGAACACCGGGGAGCTGTTTTTT
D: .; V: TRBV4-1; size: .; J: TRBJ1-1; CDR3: CASSPRTETRTEAFF; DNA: TGCGCCAGCAGCCCCCGGACAGAAACAAGGACTGAAGCTTTCTTT
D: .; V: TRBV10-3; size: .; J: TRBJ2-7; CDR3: CAISDYRKVHGEQYF; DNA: TGTGCCATCAGTGACTACAGGAAAGTCCACGGCGAGCAGTACTTC
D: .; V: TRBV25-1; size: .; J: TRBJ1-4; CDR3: CASSELGSTNEKLFF; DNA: TGTGCCAGCAGTGAACTGGGATCCACTAATGAAAAACTGTTTTTT
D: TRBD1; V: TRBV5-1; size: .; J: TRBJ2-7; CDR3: CASSGGSSVWYEQYF; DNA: TGCGCCTCCTCAGGGGGAAGCTCGGTGTGGTACGAGCAGTACTTC
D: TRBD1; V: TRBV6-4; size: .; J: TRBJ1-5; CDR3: CASSEGQGSQPQHF; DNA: TGTGCCAGCAGTGAAGGACAGGGATCGCAGCCCCAGCATTTT
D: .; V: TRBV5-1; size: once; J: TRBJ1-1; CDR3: CASSLGENTEAFF; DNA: TGCGCCAGCAGCTTAGGGGAGAACACTGAAGCTTTCTTT
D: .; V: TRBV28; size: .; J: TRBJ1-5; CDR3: CASSSFSNQPQHF; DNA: TGTGCCAGCAGTTCCTTCAGCAATCAGCCCCAGCATTTT
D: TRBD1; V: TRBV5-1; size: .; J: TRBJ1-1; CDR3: CASSPGDRGTEAFF; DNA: TGCGCCAGCAGCCCGGGGGACAGGGGTACTGAAGCTTTCTTT
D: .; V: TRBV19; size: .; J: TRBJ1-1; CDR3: CASSILLNTEAFF; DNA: TGTGCCAGTAGTATCCTCCTGAACACTGAAGCTTTCTTT
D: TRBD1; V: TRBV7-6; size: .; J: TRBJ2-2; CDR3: CASSLDRAGTGELFF; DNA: TGTGCCAGCAGCTTGGACAGGGCTGGCACCGGGGAGCTGTTTTTT
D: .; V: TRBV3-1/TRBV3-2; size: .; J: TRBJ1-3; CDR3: CASKPQSSGNTIYF; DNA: TGTGCCAGCAAGCCACAGAGCTCTGGAAACACCATATATTTT
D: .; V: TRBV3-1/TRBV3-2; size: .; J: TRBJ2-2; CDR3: CASSQERLRESGELFF; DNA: TGTGCCAGCAGCCAAGAGAGACTACGCGAATCCGGGGAGCTGTTTTTT
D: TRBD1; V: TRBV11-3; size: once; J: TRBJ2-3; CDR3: CASSPTGNTDTQYF; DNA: TGTGCCAGCTCCCCGACAGGGAACACAGATACGCAGTATTTT
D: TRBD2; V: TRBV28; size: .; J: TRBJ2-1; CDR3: CASSPRGLAGARPYNEQFF; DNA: TGTGCCAGCAGTCCTAGAGGCCTAGCGGGGGCCCGGCCCTACAATGAGCAGTTCTTC
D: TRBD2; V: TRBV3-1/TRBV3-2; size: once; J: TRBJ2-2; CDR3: CASKFGTTNTGELFF; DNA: TGTGCCAGCAAGTTCGGGACTACCAACACCGGGGAGCTGTTTTTT
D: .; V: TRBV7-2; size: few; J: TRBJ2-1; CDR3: CASSLSATSYNEQFF; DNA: TGTGCCAGCAGCTTGAGCGCCACTTCCTACAATGAGCAGTTCTTC
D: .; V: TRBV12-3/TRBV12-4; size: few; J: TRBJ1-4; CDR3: CASSWRANEKLFF; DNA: TGTGCCAGCAGTTGGAGGGCTAATGAAAAACTGTTTTTT
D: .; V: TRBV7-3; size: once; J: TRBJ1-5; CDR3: CASSLARDQPQHF; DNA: TGTGCCAGCAGCTTAGCCAGGGATCAGCCCCAGCATTTT
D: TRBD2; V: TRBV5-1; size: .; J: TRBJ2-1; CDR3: CASSYYAGGNNEQFF; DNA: TGCGCCAGCAGCTATTACGCGGGAGGGAACAATGAGCAGTTCTTC
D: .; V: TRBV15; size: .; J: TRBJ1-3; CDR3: CATSRDALTISGNTIYF; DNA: TGTGCCACCAGCAGAGATGCCCTGACAATCTCTGGAAACACCATATATTTT
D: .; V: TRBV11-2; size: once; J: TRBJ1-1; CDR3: CASSHGGGRAFF; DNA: TGTGCCAGCAGTCATGGGGGGGGCCGCGCTTTCTTT
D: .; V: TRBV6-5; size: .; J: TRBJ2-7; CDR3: CAVTGSYEQYF; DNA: TGTGCCGTGACTGGATCCTACGAGCAGTACTTC
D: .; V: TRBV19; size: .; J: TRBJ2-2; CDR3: CASTRGPRNTGELFF; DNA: TGTGCCAGTACTCGGGGACCCAGAAACACCGGGGAGCTGTTTTTT
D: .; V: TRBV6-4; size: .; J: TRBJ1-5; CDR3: CARKFAGSSNQPQHF; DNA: TGTGCCAGGAAATTCGCAGGGAGTAGCAATCAGCCCCAGCATTTT